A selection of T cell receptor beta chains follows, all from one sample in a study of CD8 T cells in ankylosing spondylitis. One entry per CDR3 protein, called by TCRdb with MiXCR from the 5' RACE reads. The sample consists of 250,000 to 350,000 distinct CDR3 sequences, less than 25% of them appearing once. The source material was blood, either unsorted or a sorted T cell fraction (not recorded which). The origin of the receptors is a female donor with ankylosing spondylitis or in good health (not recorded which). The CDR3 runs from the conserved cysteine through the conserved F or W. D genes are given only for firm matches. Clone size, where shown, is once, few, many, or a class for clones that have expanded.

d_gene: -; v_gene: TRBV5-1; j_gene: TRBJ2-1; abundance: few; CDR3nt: TGCGCCAGCAGCTCGGACTTCCGCGGCCCGCGTGAGCAGTTCTTC; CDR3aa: CASSSDFRGPREQFF
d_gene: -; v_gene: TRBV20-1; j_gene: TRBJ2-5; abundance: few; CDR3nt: TGCAGTGCGCGGTCCCGAGGTGGAGAGACCCAGTACTTC; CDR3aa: CSARSRGGETQYF
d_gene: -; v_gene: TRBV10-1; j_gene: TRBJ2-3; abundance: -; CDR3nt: TGCGCCAGCAGTGAGTCCCAAGGAGGTGGGGCGTCAGATACGCAGTATTTT; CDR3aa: CASSESQGGGASDTQYF
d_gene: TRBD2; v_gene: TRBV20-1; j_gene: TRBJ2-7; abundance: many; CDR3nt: TGCAGTGCTCCCCCCCGACTAGCGAACGAGCAGTACTTC; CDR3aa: CSAPPRLANEQYF
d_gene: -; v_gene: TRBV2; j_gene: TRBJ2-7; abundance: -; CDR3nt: TGTGCCAGCAGAGAGCCGGGACTCGTTCGGTACGAGCAGTACTTC; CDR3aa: CASREPGLVRYEQYF
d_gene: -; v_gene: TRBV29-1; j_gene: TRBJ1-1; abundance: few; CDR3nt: TGCAGCGTTGCTGGCCGGGGGCGATCGGGCACTGAAGCTTTCTTT; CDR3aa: CSVAGRGRSGTEAFF
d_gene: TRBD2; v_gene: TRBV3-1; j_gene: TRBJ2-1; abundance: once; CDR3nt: TGTGCCAGCAGCCATCTGGCTAGCGGGAATGAGCAGTTCTTC; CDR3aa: CASSHLASGNEQFF
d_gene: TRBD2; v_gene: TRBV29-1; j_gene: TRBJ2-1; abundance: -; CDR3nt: TGCAGCGTTGTTTCGGGGGGCTACAATGAGCAGTTCTTC; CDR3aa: CSVVSGGYNEQFF
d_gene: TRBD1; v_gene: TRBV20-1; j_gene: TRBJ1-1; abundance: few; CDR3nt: TGCAGTGCTCCCGGGACAGGGGACACTGAAGCTTTCTTT; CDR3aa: CSAPGTGDTEAFF
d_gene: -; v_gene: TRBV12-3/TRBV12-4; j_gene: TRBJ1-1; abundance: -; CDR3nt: TGTGCCAGCAGTTTGGCGCGGTGGGGAACTTTCTTT; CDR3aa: CASSLARWGTFF
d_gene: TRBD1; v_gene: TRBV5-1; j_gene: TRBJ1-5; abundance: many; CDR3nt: TGCGCCAGCAGCCTCTCGACAGGGAAGCCCCAGCATTTT; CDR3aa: CASSLSTGKPQHF
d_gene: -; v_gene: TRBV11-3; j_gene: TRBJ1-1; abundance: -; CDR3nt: TGTGCCAGCAGCTTAGATGGGGTTACTGAAGCTTTCTTT; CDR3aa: CASSLDGVTEAFF
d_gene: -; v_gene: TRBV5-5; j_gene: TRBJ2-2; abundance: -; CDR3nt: TGTGCCAGCAGGGACAGCGGGACATCGAACACCGGGGAGCTGTTTTTT; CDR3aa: CASRDSGTSNTGELFF
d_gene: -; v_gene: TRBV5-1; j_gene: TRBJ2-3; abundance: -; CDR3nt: TGCGCCAGCAGCTCGCCTCGGATAGATACGCAGTATTTT; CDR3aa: CASSSPRIDTQYF
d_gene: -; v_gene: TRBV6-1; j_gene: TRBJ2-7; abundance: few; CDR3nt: TGTGCCAGCAAGGGTGTCGGACCTCGCCCCCTCGAGCAGTACTTC; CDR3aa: CASKGVGPRPLEQYF
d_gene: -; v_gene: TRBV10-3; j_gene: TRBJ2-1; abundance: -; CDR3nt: TGTGCCACCTCCGGGACTGACTACAATGAGCAGTTCTTC; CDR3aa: CATSGTDYNEQFF
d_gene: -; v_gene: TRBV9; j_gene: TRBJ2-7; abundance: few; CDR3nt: TGTGCCAGCAGCGTAGGAGCGGGACAGCGCTCCTACGAGCAGTACTTC; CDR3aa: CASSVGAGQRSYEQYF
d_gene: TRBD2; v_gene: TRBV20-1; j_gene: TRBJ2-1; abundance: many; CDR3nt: TGCAGTGCTTTGGGTGGGGGACTAGCGGGCCAGAGCTCCTACAATGAGCAGTTCTTC; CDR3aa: CSALGGGLAGQSSYNEQFF
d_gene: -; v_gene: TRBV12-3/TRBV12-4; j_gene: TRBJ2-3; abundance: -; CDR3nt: TGTGCCAGCAGCCCGGGACTCCAACGGGGAGATACGCAGTATTTT; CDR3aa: CASSPGLQRGDTQYF
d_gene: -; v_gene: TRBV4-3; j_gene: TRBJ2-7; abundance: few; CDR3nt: TGCGCCAGCGCTGGCAGGTCCCTCTACGAGCAGTACTTC; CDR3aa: CASAGRSLYEQYF